These T cell receptor beta chains were read from a single sample in a study of blood T cell repertoires in COVID-19. The data were produced by immunoSEQ multiplex PCR, yet TCRdb's version contains in-frame clones alone and is incomplete. The top ten clones hold 30% to 40% of a sample with around 4,800 clones, about 76% of them seen once. The sample taken for sequencing was peripheral blood. These TCRs come from a human donor in a cohort sampled during active COVID-19. The CDR3 runs from the conserved cysteine through the conserved F or W. D genes are given only for firm matches. Size values are once, few and many counts, or a class for expanded clones, and some rows have none.

v_call	clone_size	d_call	j_call	cdr3_aa	cdr3_nt
TRBV19	few	TRBD1	TRBJ2-7	CASGGTGGFYEQYF	TGTGCCAGTGGTGGGACAGGGGGGTTCTACGAGCAGTACTTC
TRBV6-2/TRBV6-3	-	-	TRBJ2-1	CASSHSLSEAGLPYNEQFF	TGTGCCAGCAGTCACTCTCTCTCCGAGGCTGGACTACCCTACAATGAGCAGTTCTTC
TRBV6-2/TRBV6-3	-	TRBD1	TRBJ1-6	CASSIRTGYNSPLHF	TGTGCCAGCAGTATCCGGACAGGGTATAATTCACCCCTCCACTTT
TRBV7-2	-	TRBD2	TRBJ2-3	CASSLEPLAGPDTQYF	TGTGCCAGCAGCTTAGAGCCACTAGCGGGGCCAGATACGCAGTATTTT
TRBV29-1	-	-	TRBJ2-7	CSDGRRRDYEQYF	TGCAGCGACGGACGGAGGAGAGACTACGAGCAGTACTTC
TRBV5-6	once	-	TRBJ1-1	CASSLAPGAEAFF	TGTGCCAGCAGCTTGGCCCCAGGGGCCGAAGCTTTCTTT
TRBV10-2	-	TRBD1	TRBJ1-5	CASRRGQGNQPQHF	TGCGCCAGCAGGAGGGGGCAGGGCAATCAGCCCCAGCATTTT
TRBV9	once	-	TRBJ2-7	CASSPTLSTSYEQYF	TGTGCCAGCAGCCCAACTCTGAGTACTTCCTACGAGCAGTACTTC
TRBV5-1	-	TRBD2	TRBJ2-2	CASNQGLAPTGELFF	TGCGCCAGCAACCAGGGACTAGCTCCCACCGGGGAGCTGTTTTTT
TRBV14	once	TRBD1	TRBJ1-4	CASSRGTVGEKLFF	TGTGCCAGCAGCCGGGGGACAGTGGGAGAAAAACTGTTTTTT
TRBV7-3	few	-	TRBJ2-7	CASSPSGGEQYF	TGTGCCAGCAGCCCCTCCGGAGGCGAGCAGTACTTC
TRBV9	-	TRBD2	TRBJ2-1	CASSAPMAGAYNEQFF	TGTGCCAGCAGCGCCCCAATGGCGGGGGCCTACAATGAGCAGTTCTTC
TRBV29-1	medium-sized	-	TRBJ1-2	CSAEGEWGYGYTF	TGCAGCGCCGAGGGGGAATGGGGCTATGGCTACACCTTC
TRBV6-5	few	-	TRBJ1-5	CASRTDYNQPQHF	TGTGCCAGCAGGACTGACTACAATCAGCCCCAGCATTTT
TRBV19	-	TRBD1	TRBJ1-2	CASSIPYRGNYGYTF	TGTGCCAGTAGTATCCCCTACAGGGGGAACTATGGCTACACCTTC
TRBV7-4	-	TRBD1	TRBJ1-4	CASSPGQGSCKLFF	TGTGCCAGCAGCCCCGGACAGGGTAGCTGTAAACTGTTTTTT
TRBV7-8	few	TRBD1	TRBJ2-2	CASSSGQGVGELFF	TGTGCCAGCAGCTCAGGACAGGGTGTAGGGGAGCTGTTTTTT
TRBV6-2/TRBV6-3	-	TRBD1	TRBJ2-7	CASSYVGQGTYEQYF	TGTGCCAGCAGTTACGTGGGACAGGGGACCTACGAGCAGTACTTC
TRBV6-2/TRBV6-3	-	-	TRBJ1-5	CASSDYSNQPQHF	TGTGCCAGCAGCGACTATAGCAATCAGCCCCAGCATTTT
TRBV6-5	-	TRBD1	TRBJ1-6	CASSYSTGRYNSPLHF	TGTGCCAGCAGTTACTCGACAGGGAGGTACAATTCACCCCTCCACTTT
TRBV4-1	-	-	TRBJ2-7	CASSQEVAGTRGEQYF	TGCGCCAGCAGCCAAGAGGTTGCGGGGACTCGAGGCGAACAGTACTTC
TRBV7-9	-	TRBD1	TRBJ1-1	CASSVRTGGASGTEAFF	TGTGCCAGCAGCGTAAGGACAGGGGGCGCTTCGGGCACTGAAGCTTTCTTT
TRBV20-1	once	TRBD2	TRBJ2-1	CSASHRGGAVNEQFF	TGCAGTGCTAGTCATCGCGGGGGGGCAGTCAATGAGCAGTTCTTC
TRBV5-1	-	-	TRBJ2-7	CASSPVGPSEQYF	TGCGCCAGCAGTCCCGTGGGGCCCTCCGAGCAGTACTTC
TRBV21-1	-	-	TRBJ2-3	CAGEDLAGTQYF	TGTGCCGGGGAAGACCTCGCAGGGACGCAGTATTTT
TRBV5-5	-	-	TRBJ2-7	CASSLEGHSYEQYF	TGTGCCAGCAGCTTGGAGGGGCACTCCTACGAGCAGTACTTC
TRBV18	-	-	TRBJ1-2	CASSPEGKGYTF	TGTGCCAGCTCACCAGAGGGAAAGGGCTACACCTTC
TRBV9	-	-	TRBJ1-5	CASSADGNQPQHF	TGTGCCAGCAGCGCAGACGGGAATCAGCCCCAGCATTTT